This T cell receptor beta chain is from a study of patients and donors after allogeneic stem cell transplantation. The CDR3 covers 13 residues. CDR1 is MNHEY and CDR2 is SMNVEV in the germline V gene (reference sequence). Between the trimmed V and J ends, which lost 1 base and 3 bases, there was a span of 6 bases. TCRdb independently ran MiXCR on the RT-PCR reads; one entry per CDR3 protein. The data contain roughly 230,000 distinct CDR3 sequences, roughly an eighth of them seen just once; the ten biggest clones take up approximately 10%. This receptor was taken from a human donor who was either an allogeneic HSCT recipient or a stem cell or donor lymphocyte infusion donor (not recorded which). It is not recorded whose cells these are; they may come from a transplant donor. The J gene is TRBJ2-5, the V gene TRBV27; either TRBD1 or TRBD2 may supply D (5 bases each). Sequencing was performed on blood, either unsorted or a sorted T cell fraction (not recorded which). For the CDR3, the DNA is TGTGCCAGCAGTTTATGGGGGAAAGAGACCCAGTACTTC. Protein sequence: CASSLWGKETQYF.